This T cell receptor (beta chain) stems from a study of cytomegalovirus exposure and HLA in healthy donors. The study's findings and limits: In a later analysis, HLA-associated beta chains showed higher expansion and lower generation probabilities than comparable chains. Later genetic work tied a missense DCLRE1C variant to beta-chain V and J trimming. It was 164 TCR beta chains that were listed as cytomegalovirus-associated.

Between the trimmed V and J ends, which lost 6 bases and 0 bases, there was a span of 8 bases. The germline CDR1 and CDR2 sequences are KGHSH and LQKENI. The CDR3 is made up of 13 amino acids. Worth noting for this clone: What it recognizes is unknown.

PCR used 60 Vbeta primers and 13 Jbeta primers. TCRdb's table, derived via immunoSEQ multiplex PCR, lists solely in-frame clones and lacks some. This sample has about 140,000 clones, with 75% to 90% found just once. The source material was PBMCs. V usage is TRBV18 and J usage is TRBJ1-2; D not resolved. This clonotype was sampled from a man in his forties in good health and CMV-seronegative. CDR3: CASSLDANYGYTF. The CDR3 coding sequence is TGTGCCAGCTCGCTAGACGCTAACTATGGCTACACCTTC.